The source of this T cell receptor beta chain is a study of chemoradiotherapy in HPV16-positive cancers. Overall study: A couple of HPV16-positive patients' cells yielded candidate HPV-specific clones and common motifs. Whole-study findings and limits: During treatment, candidate HPV-specific clones and E7-related motifs expanded in tumor.

Points on this clone: Antigen unknown.

The CDR3 runs 13 residues. Germline V gene data show CDR1 as PRHDT and CDR2 as FYEKMQ (reference sequence). V lost 1 base to trimming and J lost 4 bases, with 7 bases between them. Profiled with immunoSEQ multiplex PCR; TCRdb holds only in-frame clones, not every one. Among some 4,200 clones, approximately 82% were seen once, and the ten largest hold approximately 9%. The material was tumor tissue, obtained from a patient who underwent chemoradiotherapy. This receptor was obtained from a human donor with HPV-associated anogenital cancer. This chain uses TRBV13 with TRBJ1-1; D gene unclear. The CDR3 bases are TGTGCCAGCAGCTTAGTGGGGATCACTGAAGCTTTCTTT. As protein: CASSLVGITEAFF. Full variable domain (outside the CDR3, taken from reference TRBV13 and TRBJ1-1): AAGVIQSPRHLIKEKRETATLKCYPIPRHDTVYWYQQGPGQDPQFLISFYEKMQSDKGSIPDRFSAQQFSDYHSELNMSSLELGDSALYFCASSLVGITEAFFGQGTRLTVV.